Only a few counts were recorded for the clone carrying this T cell receptor (beta chain). The data derive from a study of cytomegalovirus exposure and HLA in healthy donors. Primers: 60 Vbeta forward and 13 Jbeta reverse. Original handling: In a later analysis, of approximately 81 million unique beta chains, roughly 9.9 million appeared in at least two donors. Libraries were prepared by immunoSEQ multiplex PCR; TCRdb keeps only in-frame clonotypes and omits some of them. Clonal size and the V and J genes are those of that table, whereas D and trimming came from the DNA. The sample has 120,000 or so clones, 8.5% to 9% seen once. There are 15 residues in the CDR3. Germline V lookup: CDR1 SGHNT, CDR2 YYREEE (reference sequence). Trimming cost V 4 bases and J 2 bases; bases outside gene matches: 9.

The chain is built from TRBV5-4 and TRBJ2-7, with 7 positions matching TRBD2. The sequenced sample consisted of PBMCs. The source of this sequence is a woman aged 35 to 49 in good health and CMV-seropositive. CDR3 bases: TGTGCCAGCAGCACCTGGGCGGGGGTTACCTACGAGCAGTACTTC. Its translation is CASSTWAGVTYEQYF.